The clone carrying this T cell receptor beta chain was recorded a few times. Its antigen is not known. The TCRbeta library incorporated unique molecular identifiers. TCRdb reprocessed the PCR reads with MiXCR, giving one entry per CDR3 protein. This sample has a few hundred thousand distinct CDR3 sequences, with around 46% found just once. This sample was taken from a study of T-cell reconstitution after alpha-beta-depleted transplantation in children. This CDR3 has 15 residues. Per germline, CDR1 SGHTA and CDR2 FQGNSA. The ends lost 1 base at V and 6 bases at J; junction bases unmatched: 4. The study's findings and limits: It was newly produced T cells that mostly accounted for T-cell counts and diversity one year after transplant. The origin of alpha-beta T cells about two months after transplant was reportedly several hundred expanded graft clones.

This chain connects TRBV7-2 to TRBJ2-1; TRBD1 aligns across 9 bases. The sample consisted of PBMCs, taken before TCRalphabeta/CD19-depleted stem cell transplant. This TCR derives from a girl aged 2 to 9 with aplastic anemia, due to receive a stem cell transplant. The CDR3: CASSLGDRVTNEQFF. Written as DNA, the CDR3 is TGTGCCAGCAGCTTAGGGGACAGGGTTACCAATGAGCAGTTCTTC.